This TCR beta chain stems from a study of blood T cell repertoires in COVID-19. Overall study context: COVID-19 samples collected from the United States, Italy and Spain covered acute and convalescent phases.

Participant ages covered about 18 to 100 years across 25 or so US areas. In assigning cohorts, the study relied on participant-reported clinical history. Per the original data handling: Nucleated cell number was recorded as an estimate derived from reference gene primer amplification. Repertoires were generated with immunoSEQ multiplex PCR, while TCRdb's copy carries only in-frame clones and drops some. That table supplies the V and J calls and clone size; D and trimming were determined from the DNA. This sample yields about 210,000 clones, of which about nine tenths are seen a single time; 1.2% belongs to the top ten. The specimen was PBMCs or T cells enriched from blood (not recorded which). The sequence was collected from a young man who had recovered from COVID-19.

CDR3 sequence: CASSVGRGSYEQYF. In DNA, the CDR3 is TGTGCCAGCAGCGTAGGTAGAGGGAGCTACGAGCAGTACTTC. The chain combines TRBV9 with TRBJ2-7, with a possible D match to TRBD2 (5 bases). The V gene's germline CDR1 is SGDLS and CDR2 YYNGEE. Trimming removed 0 bases from V and 3 bases from J, with 10 bases in between. The CDR3 spans 14 residues.